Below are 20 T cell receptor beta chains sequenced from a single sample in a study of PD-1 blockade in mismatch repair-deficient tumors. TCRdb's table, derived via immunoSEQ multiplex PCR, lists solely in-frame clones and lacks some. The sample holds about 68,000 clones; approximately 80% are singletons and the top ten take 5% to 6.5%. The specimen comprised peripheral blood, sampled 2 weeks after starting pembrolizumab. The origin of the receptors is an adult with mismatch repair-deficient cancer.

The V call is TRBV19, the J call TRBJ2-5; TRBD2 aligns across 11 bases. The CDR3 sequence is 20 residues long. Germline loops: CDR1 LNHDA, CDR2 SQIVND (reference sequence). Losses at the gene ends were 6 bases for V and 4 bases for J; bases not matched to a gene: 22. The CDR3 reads CASSDRLAGGILEPGETQYF. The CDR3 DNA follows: TGTGCCAGTAGCGACCGTCTAGCGGGAGGAATTCTCGAGCCCGGAGAGACCCAGTACTTC.

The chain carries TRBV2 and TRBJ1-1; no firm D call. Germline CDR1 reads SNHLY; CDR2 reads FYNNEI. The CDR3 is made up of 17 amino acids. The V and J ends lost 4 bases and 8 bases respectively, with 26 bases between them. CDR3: CASSGELRLGFFVEAFF. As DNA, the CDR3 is TGTGCCAGCAGTGGGGAGTTGAGGTTAGGATTTTTTGTCGAAGCTTTCTTT. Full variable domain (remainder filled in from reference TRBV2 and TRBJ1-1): EPEVTQTPSHQVTQMGQEVILRCVPISNHLYFYWYRQILGQKVEFLVSFYNNEISEKSEIFDDQFSVERPDGSNFTLKIRSTKLEDSAMYFCASSGELRLGFFVEAFFGQGTRLTVV.

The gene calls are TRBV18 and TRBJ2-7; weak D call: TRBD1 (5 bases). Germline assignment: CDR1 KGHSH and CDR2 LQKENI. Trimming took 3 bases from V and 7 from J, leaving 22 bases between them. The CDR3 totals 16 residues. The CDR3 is CASSPDWGSGSEEQYF. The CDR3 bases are TGTGCCAGCTCACCCGACTGGGGCAGTGGCTCGGAAGAGCAGTACTTC. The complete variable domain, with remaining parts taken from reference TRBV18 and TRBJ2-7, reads NAGVMQNPRHLVRRRGQEARLRCSPMKGHSHVYWYRQLPEEGLKFMVYLQKENIIDESGMPKERFSAEFPKEGPSILRIQQVVRGDSAAYFCASSPDWGSGSEEQYFGPGTRLTVT.

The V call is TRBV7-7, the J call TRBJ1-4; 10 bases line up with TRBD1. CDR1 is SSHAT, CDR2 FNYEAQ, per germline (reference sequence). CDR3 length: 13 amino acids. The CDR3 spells CEPPGQGNEKLFF. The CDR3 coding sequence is TGTGAACCTCCGGGACAGGGGAATGAAAAACTGTTTTTT.

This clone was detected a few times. CDR3: CASSLAGNGATNEKLFF. In nucleotides, the CDR3 is TGTGCCAGCAGCTTAGCGGGAAACGGAGCAACTAATGAAAAACTGTTTTTT. This chain links TRBV7-2 with TRBJ1-4; D is ambiguous. Germline CDR1 is SGHTA and CDR2 is FQGNSA. V was cut by 0 bases and J by 0 bases, with 11 bases left in between. This CDR3 contains 17 residues.

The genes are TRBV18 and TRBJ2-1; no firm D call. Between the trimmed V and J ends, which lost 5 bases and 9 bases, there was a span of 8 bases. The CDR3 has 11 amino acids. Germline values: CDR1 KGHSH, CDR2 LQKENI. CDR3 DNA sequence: TGTGCCAGCTCATTCGGCGGTGAGCAGTTCTTC. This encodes CASSFGGEQFF.

CDR3 nucleotide sequence: TGTGCCAGCAGCCCGCGGGCGGCAGGGGGTTTCACTGAAGCTTTCTTT. Translation: CASSPRAAGGFTEAFF. The rearrangement links TRBV7-9 to TRBJ1-1; 7 positions agree with TRBD1. There are 16 residues in the CDR3. Germline V lookup: CDR1 SEHNR, CDR2 FQNEAQ (reference sequence). J was trimmed by 4 bases and V by 5 bases; bases with no gene match: 13. Complete variable domain (other parts from reference TRBV7-9 and TRBJ1-1): DTGVSQNPRHKITKRGQNVTFRCDPISEHNRLYWYRQTLGQGPEFLTYFQNEAQLEKSRLLSDRFSAERPKGSFSTLEIQRTEQGDSAMYLCASSPRAAGGFTEAFFGQGTRLTVV.

This CDR3 reads CASSGTGKTGELFF. The CDR3 region has the DNA TGTGCCAGCAGCGGGACAGGGAAAACCGGGGAGCTGTTTTTT. V usage is TRBV14 and J usage is TRBJ2-2, with 9 bases identical to TRBD1. Per the germline V gene, CDR1 is SGHDN and CDR2 is FVKESK. Trimming removed 5 bases from V and 5 bases from J; junction bases left unmatched: 3. The CDR3 extends over 14 amino acids.

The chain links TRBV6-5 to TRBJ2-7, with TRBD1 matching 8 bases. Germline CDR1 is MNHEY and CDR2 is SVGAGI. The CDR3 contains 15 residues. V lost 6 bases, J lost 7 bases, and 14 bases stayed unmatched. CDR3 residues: CASSEGQVWGQEQYF. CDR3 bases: TGTGCCAGCAGCGAGGGACAGGTTTGGGGTCAGGAGCAGTACTTC.

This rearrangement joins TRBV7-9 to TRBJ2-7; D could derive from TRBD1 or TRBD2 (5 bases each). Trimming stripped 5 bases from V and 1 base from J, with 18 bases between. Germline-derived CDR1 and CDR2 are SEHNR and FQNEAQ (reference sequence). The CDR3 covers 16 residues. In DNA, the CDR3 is TGTGCCAGCAGCCCAAATTCGGGGCTAGCTTCCTACGAGCAGTACTTC. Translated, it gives CASSPNSGLASYEQYF.

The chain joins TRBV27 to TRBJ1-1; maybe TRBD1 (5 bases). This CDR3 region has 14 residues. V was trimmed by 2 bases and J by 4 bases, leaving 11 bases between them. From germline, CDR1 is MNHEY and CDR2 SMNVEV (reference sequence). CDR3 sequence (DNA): TGTGCCAGCAGTTTAGAGGGGTCATTCACTGAAGCTTTCTTT. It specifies CASSLEGSFTEAFF.

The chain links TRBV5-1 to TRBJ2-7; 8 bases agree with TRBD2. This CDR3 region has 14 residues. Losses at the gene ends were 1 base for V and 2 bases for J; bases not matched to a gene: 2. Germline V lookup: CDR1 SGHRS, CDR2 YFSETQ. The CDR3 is CASSLSGGTYEQYF. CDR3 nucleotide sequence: TGCGCCAGCAGCTTGTCGGGGGGGACCTACGAGCAGTACTTC.

Here the CDR3 DNA reads TGTGCCAGCATCTGGGGGGGTAAGTCGGTCAATGAGCAGTTCTTC. Translated, it gives CASIWGGKSVNEQFF. V and J are TRBV28 and TRBJ2-1; TRBD2 matches at 7 bases. The CDR3 runs to 15 residues. CDR1 is MDHEN, CDR2 SYDVKM, per germline. Germline trimming cut 7 bases from V and 6 bases from J; bases unmatched to any gene: 12. Filled out from reference TRBV28 and TRBJ2-1, the complete variable domain reads DVKVTQSSRYLVKRTGEKVFLECVQDMDHENMFWYRQDPGLGLRLIYFSYDVKMKEKGDIPEGYSVSREKKERFSLILESASTNQTSMYLCASIWGGKSVNEQFFGPGTRLTVL.

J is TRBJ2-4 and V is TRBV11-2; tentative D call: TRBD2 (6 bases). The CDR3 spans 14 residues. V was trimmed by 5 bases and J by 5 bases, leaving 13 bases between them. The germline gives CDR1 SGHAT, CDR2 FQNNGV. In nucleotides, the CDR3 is TGTGCCAGCAGCAGGACCCCGGGGGAAAACATTCAGTACTTC. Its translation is CASSRTPGENIQYF.

CDR3: CASSSPSGNKDNEQFF. The CDR3 nucleotides are TGTGCCAGCAGCTCCCCCTCTGGGAATAAGGACAATGAGCAGTTCTTC. The gene calls are TRBV11-2 and TRBJ2-1; D is undetermined. The CDR3 loop spans 16 amino acids. The germline CDR1 and CDR2 sequences are SGHAT and FQNNGV. Trimming stripped 4 bases from V and 5 bases from J, with 18 bases between.

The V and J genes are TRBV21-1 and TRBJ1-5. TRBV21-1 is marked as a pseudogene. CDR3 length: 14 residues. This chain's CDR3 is CASSEGGRMGSQHF. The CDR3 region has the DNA TGTGCCAGCAGCGAAGGCGGACGGATGGGTTCCCAGCATTTT.

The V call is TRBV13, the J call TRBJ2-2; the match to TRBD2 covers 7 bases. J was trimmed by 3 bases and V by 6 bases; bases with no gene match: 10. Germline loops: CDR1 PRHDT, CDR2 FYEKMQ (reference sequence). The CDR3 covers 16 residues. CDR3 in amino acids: CASRGRERSYTGELFF. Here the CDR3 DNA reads TGTGCCAGCAGAGGGCGGGAGCGGAGTTACACCGGGGAGCTGTTTTTT.

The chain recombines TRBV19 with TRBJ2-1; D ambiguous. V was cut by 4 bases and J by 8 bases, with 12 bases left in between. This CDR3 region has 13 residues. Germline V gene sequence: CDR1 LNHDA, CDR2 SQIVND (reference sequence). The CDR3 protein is CASSTFQSDEQFF. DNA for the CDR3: TGTGCCAGTAGTACTTTCCAGAGCGATGAGCAGTTCTTC.

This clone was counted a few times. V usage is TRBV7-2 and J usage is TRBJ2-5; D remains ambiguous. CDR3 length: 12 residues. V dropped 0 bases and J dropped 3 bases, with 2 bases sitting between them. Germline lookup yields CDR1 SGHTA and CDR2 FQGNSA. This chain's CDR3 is CASSLAKETQYF. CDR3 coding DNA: TGTGCCAGCAGCTTAGCCAAAGAGACCCAGTACTTC.

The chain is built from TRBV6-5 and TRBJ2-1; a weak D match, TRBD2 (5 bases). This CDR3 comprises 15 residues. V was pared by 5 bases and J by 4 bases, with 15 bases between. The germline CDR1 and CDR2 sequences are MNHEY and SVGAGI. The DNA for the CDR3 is TGTGCCAGCAGTAGGGCGGGTTCTCAATACAATGAGCAGTTCTTC. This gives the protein CASSRAGSQYNEQFF.